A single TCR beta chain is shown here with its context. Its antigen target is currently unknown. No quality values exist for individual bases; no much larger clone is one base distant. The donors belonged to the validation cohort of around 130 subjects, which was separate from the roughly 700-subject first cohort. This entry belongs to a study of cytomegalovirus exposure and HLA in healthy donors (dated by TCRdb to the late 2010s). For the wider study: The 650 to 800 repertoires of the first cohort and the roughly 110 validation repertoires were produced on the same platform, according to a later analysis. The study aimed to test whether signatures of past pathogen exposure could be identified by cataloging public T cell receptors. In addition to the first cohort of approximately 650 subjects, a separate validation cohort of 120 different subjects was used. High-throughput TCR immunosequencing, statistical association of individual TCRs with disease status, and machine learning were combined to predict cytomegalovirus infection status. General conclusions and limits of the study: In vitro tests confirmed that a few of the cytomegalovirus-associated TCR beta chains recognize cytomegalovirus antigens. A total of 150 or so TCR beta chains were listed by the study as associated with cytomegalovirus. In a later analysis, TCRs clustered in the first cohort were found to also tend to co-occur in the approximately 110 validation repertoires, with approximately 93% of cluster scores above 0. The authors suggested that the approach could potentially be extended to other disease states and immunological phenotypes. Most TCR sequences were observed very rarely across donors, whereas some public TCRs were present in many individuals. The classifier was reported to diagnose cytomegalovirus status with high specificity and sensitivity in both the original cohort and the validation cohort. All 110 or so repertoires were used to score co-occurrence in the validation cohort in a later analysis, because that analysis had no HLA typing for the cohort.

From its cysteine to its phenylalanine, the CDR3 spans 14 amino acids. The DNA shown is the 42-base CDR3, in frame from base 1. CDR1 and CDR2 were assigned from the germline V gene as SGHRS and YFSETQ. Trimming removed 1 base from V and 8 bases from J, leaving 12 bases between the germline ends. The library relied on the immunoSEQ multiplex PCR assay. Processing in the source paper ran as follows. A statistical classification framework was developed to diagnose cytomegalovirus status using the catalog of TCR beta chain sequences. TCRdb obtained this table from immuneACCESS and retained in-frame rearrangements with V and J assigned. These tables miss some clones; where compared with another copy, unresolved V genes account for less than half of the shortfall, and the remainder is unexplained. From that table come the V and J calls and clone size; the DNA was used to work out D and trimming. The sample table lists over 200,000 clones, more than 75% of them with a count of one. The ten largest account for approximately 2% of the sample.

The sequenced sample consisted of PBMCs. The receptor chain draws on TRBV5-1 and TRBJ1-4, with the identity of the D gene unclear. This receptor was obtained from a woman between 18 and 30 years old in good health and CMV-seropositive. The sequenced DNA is TGCGCCAGCAGCTTGAACGGTCCCGGGGAAAAACTGTTTTTT. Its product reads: CASSLNGPGEKLFF.